This TCR beta chain was recorded in a study of identical twins. In TCRdb, the 5' RACE reads were re-called with MiXCR into one record per CDR3 protein. The data show more than 650,000 distinct CDR3 sequences, with roughly 6% seen just once and around 2% held by the top ten. CDR1 is LNHNV and CDR2 is YYDKDF in the germline V gene (reference sequence). Trimming shortened V by 2 bases and J by 2 bases, and 15 bases separated the two germline ends. CDR3 length: 16 residues. This clonotype was counted ten times or more. The clonotype comes from a young man in good health. The material sequenced was naive T cells sorted from blood. The rearrangement links TRBV15 to TRBJ2-5; D possibly uses TRBD1 or TRBD2 (5 bases each). The CDR3 DNA sequence: TGTGCCACCAGCAGACCCACCGGGGCCCAACAAGAGACCCAGTACTTC. This encodes CATSRPTGAQQETQYF. Full variable domain (outside the CDR3, taken from reference TRBV15 and TRBJ2-5): DAMVIQNPRYQVTQFGKPVTLSCSQTLNHNVMYWYQQKSSQAPKLLFHYYDKDFNNEADTPDNFQSRRPNTSFCFLDIRSPGLGDTAMYLCATSRPTGAQQETQYFGPGTRLLVL.